This T cell receptor (beta chain) was recovered during a study of blood T cell repertoires in COVID-19. At the level of the study: PBMCs, B-cell-depleted T cells, or T cells provided the cDNA or gDNA that made up the material.

The authors' processing: Reference gene primer amplification in the assay estimated nucleated cell counts. The protocol was immunoSEQ multiplex PCR, while the TCRdb copy is restricted to in-frame clones and leaves out a portion. V and J calls plus clone size are reproduced from that table; the DNA served to infer D and trimming. The sample holds fewer than 400,000 clones, roughly 89% seen once. The CDR3 sequence is 15 residues long. CDR1 and CDR2 (germline): SGHRS, YFSETQ. The germline V and J ends were trimmed by 2 bases and 4 bases, with 16 bases remaining between them. What was sequenced was PBMCs or T cells enriched from blood (not recorded which). This sequence joins TRBV5-1 and TRBJ2-7, with D perhaps matching TRBD2 (6 bases). The sequence came from a woman aged 45 to 65 who had recovered from COVID-19. The CDR3 is CASSFTGDGAYEQYF. The DNA for the CDR3 is TGCGCCAGCAGCTTCACGGGGGACGGGGCTTACGAGCAGTACTTC.